The entry that follows covers one T cell receptor beta chain sequence. The sample belongs to a study of blood T cells in healthy people across ages. Germline-derived CDR1 and CDR2 are KGHSH and LQKENI. The V end lost 0 bases, the J end lost 0 bases, and 5 bases lay between the germline ends. The CDR3 has 14 amino acids. Alongside a J-beta primer mix, a sample-barcoded 5' primer served in a second PCR lasting roughly 6 to 11 cycles. Using its own MiXCR run on the 5' RACE reads, TCRdb lists one record per CDR3 protein. The sample lists 730,000 or so distinct CDR3 sequences; around two fifths were seen once.

Source material: blood. The genes are TRBV18 and TRBJ1-1; D is uncertain. This receptor was taken from a man at least 80 years old in good health. This chain's CDR3 is CASSPPAVNTEAFF. CDR3 DNA: TGTGCCAGCTCACCACCAGCAGTGAACACTGAAGCTTTCTTT.